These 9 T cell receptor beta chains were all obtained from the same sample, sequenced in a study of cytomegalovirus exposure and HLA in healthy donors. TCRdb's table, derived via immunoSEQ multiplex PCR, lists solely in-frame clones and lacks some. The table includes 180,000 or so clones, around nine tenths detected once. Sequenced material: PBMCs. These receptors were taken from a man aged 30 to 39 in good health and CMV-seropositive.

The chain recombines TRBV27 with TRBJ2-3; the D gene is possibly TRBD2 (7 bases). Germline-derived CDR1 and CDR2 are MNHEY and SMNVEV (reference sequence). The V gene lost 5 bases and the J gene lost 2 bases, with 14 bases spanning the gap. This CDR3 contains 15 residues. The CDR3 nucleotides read TGTGCCAGCAGTCGGGGGCTAGCGGCCACAGATACGCAGTATTTT. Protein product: CASSRGLAATDTQYF.

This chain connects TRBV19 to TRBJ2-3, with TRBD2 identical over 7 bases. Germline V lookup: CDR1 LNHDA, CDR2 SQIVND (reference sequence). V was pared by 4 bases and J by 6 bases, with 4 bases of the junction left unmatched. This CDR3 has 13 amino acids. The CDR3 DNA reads TGTGCCAGTAGTAGGGGGGGGTCCGATACGCAGTATTTT. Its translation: CASSRGGSDTQYF.

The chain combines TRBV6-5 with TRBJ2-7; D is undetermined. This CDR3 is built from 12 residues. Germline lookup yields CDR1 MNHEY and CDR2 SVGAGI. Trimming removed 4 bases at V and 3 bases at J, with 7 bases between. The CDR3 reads CASSSGFYEQYF. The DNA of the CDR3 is TGTGCCAGCAGTTCCGGCTTCTACGAGCAGTACTTC.

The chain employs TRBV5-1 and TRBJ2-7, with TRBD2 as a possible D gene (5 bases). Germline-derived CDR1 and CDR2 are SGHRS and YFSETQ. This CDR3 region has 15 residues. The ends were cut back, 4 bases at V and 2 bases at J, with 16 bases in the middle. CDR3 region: CASSPGGRIAYEQYF. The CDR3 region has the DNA TGCGCCAGCAGCCCCGGAGGCAGGATAGCCTACGAGCAGTACTTC.

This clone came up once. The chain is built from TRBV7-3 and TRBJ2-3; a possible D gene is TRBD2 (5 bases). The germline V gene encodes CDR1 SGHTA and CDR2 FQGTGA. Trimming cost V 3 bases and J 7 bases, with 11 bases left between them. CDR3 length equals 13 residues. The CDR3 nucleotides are TGTGCCAGCAGCTTCTCGGACGGGAATACGCAGTATTTT. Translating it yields CASSFSDGNTQYF.

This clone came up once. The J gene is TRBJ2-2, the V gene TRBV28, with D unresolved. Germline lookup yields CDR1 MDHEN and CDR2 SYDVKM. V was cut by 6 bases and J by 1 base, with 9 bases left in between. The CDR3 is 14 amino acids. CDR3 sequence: CASSLTRNTGELFF. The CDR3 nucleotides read TGTGCCAGCAGCCTCACTCGGAACACCGGGGAGCTGTTTTTT.

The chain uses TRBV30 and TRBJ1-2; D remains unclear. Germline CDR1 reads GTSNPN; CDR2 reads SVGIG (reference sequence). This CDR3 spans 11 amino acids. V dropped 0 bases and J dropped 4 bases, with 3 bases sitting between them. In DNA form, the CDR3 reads TGTGCCTGGAGTGTGGGCTATGGCTACACCTTC. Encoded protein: CAWSVGYGYTF.

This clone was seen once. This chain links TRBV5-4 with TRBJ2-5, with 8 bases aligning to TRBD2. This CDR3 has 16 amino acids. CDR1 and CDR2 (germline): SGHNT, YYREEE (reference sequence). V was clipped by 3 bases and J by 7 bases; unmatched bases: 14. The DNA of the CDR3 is TGTGCCAGCAGCTCGGAGGGACTAGTCCAGTTAGGGACCCAGTACTTC. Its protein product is CASSSEGLVQLGTQYF.

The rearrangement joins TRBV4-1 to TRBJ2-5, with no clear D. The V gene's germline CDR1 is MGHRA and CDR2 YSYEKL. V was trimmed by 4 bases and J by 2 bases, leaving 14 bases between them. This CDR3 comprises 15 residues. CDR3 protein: CASSPSSTAQETQYF. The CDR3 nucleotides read TGCGCCAGCAGCCCGTCATCGACGGCGCAAGAGACCCAGTACTTC.